This TCR beta chain was identified in a study of cytotoxic CD8 clonotypes in ibrutinib-treated CLL. Whole-study context: Patients: roughly twelve relapsed/refractory, under 16 treatment-naive, 17 IGHV unmutated. Study-level findings and limits: Measured clonality at baseline was greater than in age-matched healthy donors and tracked with circulating CD8+ T-cell counts.

Points on this clone: Antigen: not known.

Sequencing used immunoSEQ multiplex PCR; TCRdb keeps in-frame clones, though not all of them. The sample contains approximately 92,000 clones, approximately 80% of which appear only once. Germline CDR1 MNHEY, CDR2 SMNVEV (reference sequence). CDR3 length: 13 amino acids. The V end was cut by 2 bases, the J end by 7 bases, with 12 bases between. The sequence was obtained from a human donor with chronic lymphocytic leukemia. The chain links TRBV27 to TRBJ2-7; D unclear. This sample comprised PBMCs, obtained after 24 months of ibrutinib treatment. CDR3 coding DNA: TGTGCCAGCAGTTTAAAGGACGGCTTGGAGCAGTACTTC. Protein product: CASSLKDGLEQYF.